The 28 T cell receptor beta chains listed next were all sequenced from one sample in a study of blood T cell repertoires in COVID-19. Measured with immunoSEQ multiplex PCR; TCRdb has only the in-frame clones, and not every one. The profile covers 150,000 to 200,000 clones, with approximately 80% appearing a single time and about 14% taken by the ten largest. The specimen was peripheral blood. The receptors originated from a woman in her 70s with COVID-19, enrolled during active disease.

The table lists this clone with a count of one. The chain links TRBV12-1 to TRBJ1-2. TRBV12-1 is termed a pseudogene. The CDR3 totals 10 residues. CDR3 nucleotides: TGTGCCAGCCGTAACTATGGCTACACCTTC. It specifies CASRNYGYTF.

This chain joins TRBV6-5 and TRBJ2-2, with TRBD1 matching over 7 bases. CDR1 is MNHEY and CDR2 is SVGAGI in the germline V gene. This CDR3 contains 14 residues. V trimming: 11 bases; J trimming: 4 bases; junction bases outside the gene matches: 10. Here the CDR3 reads CACSGQVLTGELFF. CDR3 in DNA: TGTGCCTGCTCCGGACAGGTTCTCACCGGGGAGCTGTTTTTT.

This chain uses TRBV19 with TRBJ1-3; the match to TRBD1 covers 7 bases. V trimming: 4 bases; J trimming: 0 bases; junction bases outside the gene matches: 3. Germline V gives CDR1 LNHDA, CDR2 SQIVND (reference sequence). The CDR3 extends over 15 amino acids. The CDR3 spells CASSTGQNSGNTIYF. The DNA of the CDR3 is TGTGCCAGTAGTACGGGACAGAACTCTGGAAACACCATATATTTT.

V usage is TRBV2 and J usage is TRBJ2-1, with 7 bases that match TRBD2. The trim removed 8 bases at V and 6 bases at J, leaving 13 bases unmatched. Germline lookup yields CDR1 SNHLY and CDR2 FYNNEI. CDR3 length: 15 amino acids. The CDR3 is CASERGGSTSNEQFF. The CDR3 DNA sequence: TGTGCCAGCGAGAGGGGCGGGAGTACCTCCAATGAGCAGTTCTTC.

The chain carries TRBV29-1 and TRBJ2-5; 9 bases are a match to TRBD1. Unmatched junction bases numbered 6, after V lost 6 bases and J lost 4 bases. CDR1 SQVTM and CDR2 ANQGSEA come from the germline V gene. The CDR3 is 13 amino acids. Here the CDR3 reads CSVRDRALETQYF. The CDR3 DNA reads as TGCAGCGTCCGGGACAGGGCCCTAGAGACCCAGTACTTC.

This chain uses TRBV7-2 with TRBJ2-7; 7 bases align to TRBD1. J lost 1 base, V lost 5 bases, and 5 bases had no gene match. This CDR3 is 14 amino acids long. Germline V gene lookup returns CDR1 SGHTA and CDR2 FQGNSA. In DNA, the CDR3 is TGTGCCAGCAGCCCGAGACAGGGTTCCTACGAGCAGTACTTC. This encodes CASSPRQGSYEQYF.

The chain carries TRBV5-8 and TRBJ2-1; 12 bases fit TRBD1. The CDR3 is made up of 15 amino acids. Germline V CDR1 and CDR2: SGHTS, YDEGEE. With V trimmed by 5 bases and J by 4 bases, 4 bases remained unmatched. The CDR3 bases are TGTGCCAGCAGGAAGGGACAGGGGGCATACAATGAGCAGTTCTTC. This sequence encodes CASRKGQGAYNEQFF.

This sequence joins TRBV5-4 and TRBJ2-5; 13 positions agree with TRBD2. V shed 4 bases, J shed 4 bases, and the junction held 7 bases outside the gene matches. Germline V gene sequence: CDR1 SGHNT, CDR2 YYREEE (reference sequence). The CDR3 length is 16 residues. CDR3 in DNA: TGTGCCAGCAGCCAAAGGACTAGCGGGGGTTCAGAGACCCAGTACTTC. This gives the protein CASSQRTSGGSETQYF.

This sequence joins TRBV6-1 and TRBJ1-1; TRBD1 matches at 8 bases. CDR3 length: 17 residues. The germline V gene encodes CDR1 MNHNS and CDR2 SASEGT. Unmatched junction bases numbered 13, after V lost 4 bases and J lost 3 bases. CDR3: CASSAGGSRGRDTEAFF. CDR3 nucleotides: TGTGCCAGCAGTGCCGGGGGTTCCAGGGGGCGGGACACTGAAGCTTTCTTT.

This clone was counted once. The V and J genes are TRBV19 and TRBJ2-2; D is undetermined. CDR3 length: 14 amino acids. V lost 6 bases and J lost 8, with 16 bases in between. Germline assignment: CDR1 LNHDA and CDR2 SQIVND (reference sequence). CDR3 loop: CASSPIWSEGELFF. The CDR3, as DNA: TGTGCCAGTAGCCCTATTTGGAGTGAGGGGGAGCTGTTTTTT.

J is TRBJ2-3 and V is TRBV5-4; possibly TRBD1 for D (6 bases). The CDR3 is made up of 17 amino acids. Trimming removed 3 bases from V and 0 bases from J, with 17 bases in between. CDR1 and CDR2 (germline): SGHNT, YYREEE (reference sequence). The CDR3 sequence is CASSSPGAGISTDTQYF. The CDR3 bases are TGTGCCAGCAGCTCCCCAGGGGCGGGTATCAGCACAGATACGCAGTATTTT.

This chain uses TRBV5-1 with TRBJ2-1, with TRBD2 identical over 13 bases. Germline values: CDR1 SGHRS, CDR2 YFSETQ. The CDR3 has 16 residues. Trimming at V came to 0 bases and at J to 4 bases, leaving 1 base not matched to a gene. The CDR3 is CASSLVLAGGYNEQFF. DNA of the CDR3: TGCGCCAGCAGCTTGGTACTAGCGGGAGGGTACAATGAGCAGTTCTTC.

Concerning this clone itself: At one of its ends the junction is not consistent with the germline gene, which may arise from a read error. This chain uses TRBV29-1 with TRBJ2-3; unclear D gene. This CDR3 has 12 residues. Germline V gives CDR1 SQVTM, CDR2 ANQGSEA. CDR3 DNA sequence: TGCAGCGGTGAAGTAGGCACAGATACGCAGTATTTT. Translated: CSGEVGTDTQYF.

The gene calls are TRBV7-8 and TRBJ2-1; 7 bases are shared with TRBD2. Germline CDR1 is SGHVS and CDR2 is FQNEAQ. The V gene end was trimmed by 2 bases and the J gene end by 9 bases; junction bases not matched to a gene: 13. The CDR3 length is 16 residues. The CDR3 sequence: CASSLKGPWGLLEQFF. CDR3 in DNA: TGTGCCAGCAGCTTAAAGGGTCCGTGGGGACTACTTGAGCAGTTCTTC.

The V and J genes are TRBV28 and TRBJ2-3, with 11 bases that match TRBD1. The J segment lost 4 bases and the V segment lost 4 bases, leaving 4 bases of the junction unmatched. The CDR3 is 15 amino acids. Looked up from germline, CDR1 is MDHEN and CDR2 is SYDVKM. The CDR3 protein is CASSYGTGGADTQYF. The CDR3 DNA sequence: TGTGCCAGCAGTTACGGGACAGGGGGAGCAGATACGCAGTATTTT.

A remark on this clone: Other DNA sequences within the sample encode an identical CDR3. This sequence joins TRBV20-1 and TRBJ1-1; no clear D gene. In germline, CDR1 is DFQATT, CDR2 SNEGSKA (reference sequence). The CDR3 runs 11 residues. The V and J ends lost 0 bases and 5 bases respectively, with 4 bases between them. The CDR3 sequence is CSARDLTEAFF. The DNA of the CDR3 is TGCAGTGCTAGAGACTTGACTGAAGCTTTCTTT.

The chain employs TRBV5-4 and TRBJ1-1, with 8 bases aligning to TRBD1. The CDR3 is made up of 16 amino acids. The J segment lost 5 bases and the V segment lost 3 bases, leaving 12 bases of the junction unmatched. The germline CDR1 and CDR2 sequences are SGHNT and YYREEE (reference sequence). The CDR3 DNA follows: TGTGCCAGCAGCTCTGGGGGCAGGGGGCCGGGGACTGAAGCTTTCTTT. It codes for CASSSGGRGPGTEAFF.

This clone came up once. The CDR3 DNA follows: TGTGCCAGCAGTGAGGGGACAGTTGGTGACGGTCAGCCCCAGCATTTT. Its protein is CASSEGTVGDGQPQHF. This rearrangement joins TRBV2 to TRBJ1-5; 7 bases fit TRBD1. The CDR3 has 16 residues. Trimming took 3 bases from V and 6 from J; bases not matched to a gene: 11. Germline V gene data show CDR1 as SNHLY and CDR2 as FYNNEI.

V and J are TRBV28 and TRBJ2-3; TRBD2 aligns across 14 bases. Looked up from germline, CDR1 is MDHEN and CDR2 is SYDVKM. This CDR3 is 19 amino acids long. V lost 6 bases, J lost 2 bases, and 13 bases stayed unmatched. The CDR3 nucleotides read TGTGCCAGCAGAGGCTTTGGACTAGCGGGAGGACTCTACACAGATACGCAGTATTTT. This sequence encodes CASRGFGLAGGLYTDTQYF.

Written as DNA, the CDR3 is TGCGCCAGCAGCCCCGGGACAGGCCAACCGGGGTATGGCTACACCTTC. It specifies CASSPGTGQPGYGYTF. This chain links TRBV5-1 with TRBJ1-2, with 8 nucleotides matching TRBD1. The CDR3 is 16 residues long. CDR1 and CDR2 from the germline V gene are SGHRS and YFSETQ. V shed 4 bases and J 5 bases; nucleotides not matched to a gene: 13.

The J gene is TRBJ2-7, the V gene TRBV21-1; the DNA was not compared with TRBD2, the D call given in the table. TRBV21-1 is labeled a pseudogene. This CDR3 spans 14 amino acids. The CDR3 sequence: CASSKAGGLNEQYV. The CDR3 nucleotides read TGTGCCAGCAGCAAAGCAGGGGGACTAAACGAGCAGTACGTC.

Details on this clone: A junction end diverges from the germline sequence, so it may reflect a read error. The chain employs TRBV19 and TRBJ1-1; D remains ambiguous. The CDR3 contains 14 residues. Per germline, CDR1 LNHDA and CDR2 SQIVND (reference sequence). DNA for the CDR3: TGTGCCAGTAGCATAGGCCTCGAGGTCACTGAAGCTTTCTTT. Amino acids: CASSIGLEVTEAFF.

In DNA form, the CDR3 reads TGTGCCAGCAGCCCGGGGGGTCGGCCACAAGAGACCCAGTACTTC. Translation gives CASSPGGRPQETQYF. V gene TRBV27 combines with J gene TRBJ2-5, with TRBD2 identical over 7 bases. Unmatched junction bases numbered 9, after V lost 6 bases and J lost 2 bases. The CDR3 has 15 amino acids. Germline lookup yields CDR1 MNHEY and CDR2 SMNVEV (reference sequence).

CDR3 coding DNA: TGCGCCAGCAGCTCTCCAGGGCAAGAGACCCAGTACTTC. Translated, it gives CASSSPGQETQYF. This chain links TRBV5-1 with TRBJ2-5; D perhaps matches TRBD1 (5 bases). Trimming removed 3 bases at V and 2 bases at J, with 8 bases between. The CDR3 loop spans 13 amino acids. Germline V gives CDR1 SGHRS, CDR2 YFSETQ.

V gene TRBV6-2 or TRBV6-3 combines with J gene TRBJ1-1; TRBD1 might be the D (5 bases). Germline V gene data show CDR1 as MNHEY and CDR2 as SVGEGT. Trimming left V 6 bases short and J 3 bases short, with 26 bases between. The CDR3 is 18 residues long. The CDR3 protein is CASSMTPGVLQRDTEAFF. As DNA, the CDR3 is TGTGCCAGCAGCATGACACCGGGGGTCCTTCAGAGGGACACTGAAGCTTTCTTT.

The V gene is TRBV9, the J gene TRBJ2-1; 9 bases agree with TRBD2. CDR1 is SGDLS, CDR2 YYNGEE, per germline. The CDR3 has 15 amino acids. Unmatched junction bases numbered 6, after V lost 4 bases and J lost 4 bases. DNA for the CDR3: TGTGCCAGCAGCTTTGGCGGGGGGGCGTACAATGAGCAGTTCTTC. It encodes CASSFGGGAYNEQFF.

The chain couples TRBV7-8 to TRBJ1-2; no clear D gene. The germline V gene has CDR1 SGHVS and CDR2 FQNEAQ. Trimming left V 5 bases short and J 2 bases short, with 12 bases between. The length of the CDR3 is 14 residues. CDR3 residues: CASSHSAENYGYTF. The CDR3 DNA is TGTGCCAGCAGCCATAGCGCAGAAAACTATGGCTACACCTTC.

This clone was found a few times. V usage is TRBV6-5 and J usage is TRBJ2-4, with D possibly matching TRBD2 (7 bases). The germline CDR1 and CDR2 sequences are MNHEY and SVGAGI. This CDR3 spans 13 amino acids. The ends were cut back, 6 bases at V and 8 bases at J, with 14 bases in the middle. In nucleotides, the CDR3 is TGTGCCAGCAGGAACTGGGGGGGGCACATTCAGTACTTC. Protein product: CASRNWGGHIQYF.